These 16 T cell receptor beta chains originate from one sample sequenced in a study of cytomegalovirus exposure and HLA in healthy donors. Clones were sequenced by immunoSEQ multiplex PCR, and TCRdb holds only the in-frame ones, with some missing. Among 100,000 to 120,000 clones listed, around 89% were seen once. Specimen: PBMCs. The receptor source for this set is a woman in her twenties or thirties in good health and CMV-seropositive.

The chain uses TRBV5-1 and TRBJ2-5; 12 bases map to TRBD2. CDR1 SGHRS and CDR2 YFSETQ come from the germline V gene. This CDR3 spans 16 amino acids. With 4 bases clipped from V and 4 bases from J, the junction kept 8 bases outside the gene matches. The CDR3 DNA is TGCGCCAGCAGCCCAAGGACTAGCGGGGTAGGAGAGACCCAGTACTTC. Its translation: CASSPRTSGVGETQYF.

The chain is built from TRBV7-2 and TRBJ2-2; D uncertain. The CDR3 has 14 amino acids. Deletions cut 1 base from V and 4 bases from J, with 7 bases between. Germline-derived CDR1 and CDR2 are SGHTA and FQGNSA. CDR3 DNA sequence: TGTGCCAGCAGCTTAGTTCCCTCCACCGGGGAGCTGTTTTTT. Its translation: CASSLVPSTGELFF.

The chain uses TRBV5-1 and TRBJ1-3; tentative D call: TRBD1 (5 bases). CDR3 length: 14 residues. The germline V gene encodes CDR1 SGHRS and CDR2 YFSETQ. Trimming cost V 0 bases and J 4 bases, with 8 bases left between them. The CDR3 reads CASSLEGRGNTIYF. The CDR3, as DNA: TGCGCCAGCAGCTTGGAGGGGCGCGGAAACACCATATATTTT.

V is TRBV30 and J is TRBJ2-7, with TRBD2 as a possible D gene (6 bases). CDR1 is GTSNPN, CDR2 SVGIG, per germline (reference sequence). The CDR3 totals 12 residues. Trimming stripped 3 bases from V and 5 bases from J, with 11 bases between. DNA of the CDR3: TGTGCCTGGAGCGGGAGTAGGGACGAGCAGTACTTC. It translates to CAWSGSRDEQYF.

CDR3 amino acids: CASSLQGANSGANVLTF. The DNA for the CDR3 is TGTGCCAGTAGCCTACAGGGGGCTAACTCTGGGGCCAACGTCCTGACTTTC. The rearrangement links TRBV19 to TRBJ2-6, with TRBD1 matching 9 bases. V lost 6 bases and J lost 0; bases outside the gene matches: 6. Germline CDR1 is LNHDA and CDR2 is SQIVND (reference sequence). The CDR3 covers 17 residues.

The genes are TRBV19 and TRBJ2-7; TRBD2 aligns across 8 bases. From germline, CDR1 is LNHDA and CDR2 SQIVND (reference sequence). With 7 bases clipped from V and 7 bases from J, the junction kept 3 bases outside the gene matches. This CDR3 spans 11 amino acids. CDR3 bases: TGTGCCAGTACCTCGGGGGGGGAGCAGTACTTC. Encoded protein: CASTSGGEQYF.

This chain connects TRBV7-9 to TRBJ2-7; 9 bases match TRBD2. Germline V gene data show CDR1 as SEHNR and CDR2 as FQNEAQ (reference sequence). The length of the CDR3 is 15 residues. Trimming took 5 bases from V and 3 from J; bases not matched to a gene: 8. The CDR3 sequence is CASSPRLAVFYEQYF. CDR3 coding DNA: TGTGCCAGCAGCCCGCGACTAGCGGTGTTCTACGAGCAGTACTTC.

The V and J genes are TRBV29-1 and TRBJ2-3, with 7 bases lining up with TRBD2. From germline, CDR1 is SQVTM and CDR2 ANQGSEA. This CDR3 is built from 16 residues. V was clipped by 8 bases and J by 5 bases; unmatched bases: 19. The CDR3 nucleotides are TGCAGCTCGATGGGGGGGAGCCTGTTGTCAGGAGATACGCAGTATTTT. It codes for CSSMGGSLLSGDTQYF.

This chain joins TRBV4-1 and TRBJ2-1; 10 bases are shared with TRBD2. Germline V gives CDR1 MGHRA, CDR2 YSYEKL. The V and J ends lost 0 bases and 7 bases, in that order; junction bases with no gene match: 9. There are 17 residues in the CDR3. This CDR3 is CASSQDVVQRGGNEQFF. The CDR3 DNA follows: TGCGCCAGCAGCCAAGATGTAGTCCAGCGGGGGGGAAATGAGCAGTTCTTC.

This chain joins TRBV14 and TRBJ1-2; maybe TRBD1 (6 bases). Looked up from germline, CDR1 is SGHDN and CDR2 is FVKESK. V was trimmed by 3 bases and J by 5 bases, leaving 10 bases between them. The CDR3 length is 13 residues. CDR3 sequence: CASSQIQGYGYTF. The DNA of the CDR3 is TGTGCCAGCAGCCAGATACAGGGATATGGCTACACCTTC.

The chain joins TRBV2 to TRBJ1-6, with TRBD1 identical over 8 bases. CDR1 SNHLY and CDR2 FYNNEI come from the germline V gene. The V segment lost 7 bases and the J segment 9 bases; nucleotides outside the gene matches: 5. The length of the CDR3 is 13 residues. CDR3 sequence (DNA): TGTGCCAGCATGGGACAGGCCAGTTCACCCCTCCACTTT. Translation: CASMGQASSPLHF.

The rearrangement joins TRBV7-2 to TRBJ1-2, with D perhaps TRBD1 (6 bases). V was trimmed by 1 base and J by 6 bases, leaving 18 bases between them. Germline CDR1 reads SGHTA; CDR2 reads FQGNSA. The CDR3 length is 16 residues. CDR3 protein: CASSLGGGRVTDGYTF. The CDR3 DNA reads TGTGCCAGCAGCTTAGGGGGGGGCAGGGTGACCGATGGCTACACCTTC.

This chain connects TRBV4-2 to TRBJ2-1; 10 positions agree with TRBD2. The CDR3 sequence is 16 residues long. J lost 5 bases, V lost 0 bases, and 4 bases had no gene match. Germline CDR1 and CDR2: LGHNA and YNFKEQ. CDR3 DNA: TGTGCCAGCAGCCAAGAGCCTAGCGGGGGCCACAATGAGCAGTTCTTC. It translates to CASSQEPSGGHNEQFF.

The chain has TRBV7-3 and TRBJ1-2, with D uncertain. Trimming took off 4 bases at V and 2 bases at J, with 14 bases between the two ends. The CDR3 extends over 15 amino acids. The germline CDR1 and CDR2 sequences are SGHTA and FQGTGA. In DNA, the CDR3 is TGTGCCAGCAGCTCCTTCGAACAGTCAAACTATGGCTACACCTTC. Amino acids: CASSSFEQSNYGYTF.

This sequence joins TRBV6-5 and TRBJ2-2; possibly TRBD2 for D (5 bases). The CDR3 runs 13 residues. CDR1 and CDR2 (germline): MNHEY, SVGAGI. V was trimmed by 7 bases and J by 5 bases, leaving 11 bases between them. CDR3 residues: CASTASGTGELFF. CDR3 bases: TGTGCCAGCACCGCCTCGGGGACCGGGGAGCTGTTTTTT.

V usage is TRBV20-1 and J usage is TRBJ2-1, with D tentatively TRBD1 (5 bases). The CDR3 is 11 amino acids. Germline CDR1 reads DFQATT; CDR2 reads SNEGSKA (reference sequence). V lost 5 bases to trimming and J lost 10 bases, with 12 bases between them. CDR3 DNA sequence: TGCAGTGCTGCCACAGGTCTCGAGCAGTTCTTC. Translation gives CSAATGLEQFF.